This T cell receptor (beta chain) was identified in a study of beta chain features in type 1 diabetes. This clone was counted between two and nine times. There are 17 residues in the CDR3. V lost 0 bases, J lost 5 bases, and 19 bases lay in between. Germline values: CDR1 MNHNS, CDR2 SASEGT. Reverse transcribing all isolated RNA meant expressed TCRB transcripts were sequenced. TCRdb keeps only in-frame clones here, not all; method: immunoSEQ multiplex PCR. The table lists under 900,000 clones, roughly a sixth of them singletons. The gene calls are TRBV6-1 and TRBJ1-1; perhaps TRBD1 as D (6 bases). This receptor was obtained from a young woman in good health. Material: naive CD4+ T cells from blood. The CDR3 sequence is CASSEAGQGRGRTEAFF. Here the CDR3 DNA reads TGTGCCAGCAGTGAAGCTGGCCAGGGGAGGGGTCGGACTGAAGCTTTCTTT.